The clone carrying this TCR beta chain was observed a handful of times. Its antigen is not known. TCRdb redid the calling of the reads with MiXCR, one entry per CDR3 protein. The data show approximately 280,000 distinct CDR3 sequences, around 20% seen once. The sample is drawn from a study of T cell repertoires in cytomegalovirus infection. In the study overall: Public TCR beta signatures were indicative of both CMV infection and a matching HLA type.

Whole-study results and caveats: The study found HLA-C-restricted CMV-specific TCR beta clonotypes dominating the ex vivo response.

Looked up from germline, CDR1 is MNHEY and CDR2 is SVGEGT. The ends lost 6 bases at V and 1 base at J; junction bases unmatched: 6. This CDR3 spans 14 amino acids. This clonotype was obtained from a human donor in good health (CMV status not recorded). Some clones in this sample may be carry-over from other donors' samples. This rearrangement joins TRBV6-2 or TRBV6-3 to TRBJ2-7; TRBD2 aligns across 7 bases. The sequenced sample was cultured PBMCs, obtained from culture after CMV antigen stimulation. In DNA form, the CDR3 reads TGTGCCAGCAGCCCAATTAGCGGGTCCTACGAGCAGTACTTC. Its protein is CASSPISGSYEQYF.